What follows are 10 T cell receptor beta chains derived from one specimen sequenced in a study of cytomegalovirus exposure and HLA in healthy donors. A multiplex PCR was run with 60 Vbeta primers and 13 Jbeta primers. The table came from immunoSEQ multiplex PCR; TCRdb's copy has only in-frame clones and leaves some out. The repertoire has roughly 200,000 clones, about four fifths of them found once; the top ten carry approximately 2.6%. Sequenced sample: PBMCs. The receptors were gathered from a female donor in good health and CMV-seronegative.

The CDR3 loop is CASSPRGDAEAFF. CDR3 sequence (DNA): TGCGCCAGCAGCCCCAGGGGGGACGCTGAAGCTTTCTTT. This chain connects TRBV4-1 to TRBJ1-1, with 7 bases identical to TRBD1. The CDR3 is 13 amino acids. V shed 4 bases and J 6 bases; nucleotides not matched to a gene: 5. The V gene's germline CDR1 is MGHRA and CDR2 YSYEKL.

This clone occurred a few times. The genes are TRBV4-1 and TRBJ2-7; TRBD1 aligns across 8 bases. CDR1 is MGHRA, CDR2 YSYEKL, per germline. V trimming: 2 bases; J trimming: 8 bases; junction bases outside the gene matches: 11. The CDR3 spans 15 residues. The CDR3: CASSQYQGAQIQQYF. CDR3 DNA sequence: TGCGCCAGCAGCCAATACCAGGGGGCGCAGATACAGCAGTACTTC.

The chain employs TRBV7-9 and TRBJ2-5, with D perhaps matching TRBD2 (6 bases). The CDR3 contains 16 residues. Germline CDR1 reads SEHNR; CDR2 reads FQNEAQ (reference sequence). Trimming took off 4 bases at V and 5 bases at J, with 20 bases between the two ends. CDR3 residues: CASSSGAEGRWETQYF. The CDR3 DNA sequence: TGTGCCAGCAGCTCGGGAGCGGAAGGGCGGTGGGAGACCCAGTACTTC. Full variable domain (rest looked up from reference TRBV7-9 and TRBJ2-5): DTGVSQNPRHKITKRGQNVTFRCDPISEHNRLYWYRQTLGQGPEFLTYFQNEAQLEKSRLLSDRFSAERPKGSFSTLEIQRTEQGDSAMYLCASSSGAEGRWETQYFGPGTRLLVL.

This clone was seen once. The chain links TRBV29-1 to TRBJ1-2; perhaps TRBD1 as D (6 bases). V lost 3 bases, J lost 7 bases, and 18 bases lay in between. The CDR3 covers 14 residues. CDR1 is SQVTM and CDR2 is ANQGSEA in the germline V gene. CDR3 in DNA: TGCAGCGTTGAGGTTCAGGGGCGTACTCTTGGCTACACCTTC. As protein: CSVEVQGRTLGYTF.

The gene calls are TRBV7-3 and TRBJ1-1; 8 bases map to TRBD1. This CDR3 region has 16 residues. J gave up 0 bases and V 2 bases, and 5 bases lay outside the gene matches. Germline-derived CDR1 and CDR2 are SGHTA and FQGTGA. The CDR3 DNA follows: TGTGCCAGCAGCTTATCAGGGGGCATCATGAACACTGAAGCTTTCTTT. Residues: CASSLSGGIMNTEAFF.

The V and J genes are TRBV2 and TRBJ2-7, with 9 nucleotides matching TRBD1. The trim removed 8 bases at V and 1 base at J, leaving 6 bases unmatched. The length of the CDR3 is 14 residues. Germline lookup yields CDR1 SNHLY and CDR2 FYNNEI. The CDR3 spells CASLGGTGSYEQYF. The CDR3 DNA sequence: TGTGCCAGCTTGGGTGGGACAGGGTCCTACGAGCAGTACTTC.

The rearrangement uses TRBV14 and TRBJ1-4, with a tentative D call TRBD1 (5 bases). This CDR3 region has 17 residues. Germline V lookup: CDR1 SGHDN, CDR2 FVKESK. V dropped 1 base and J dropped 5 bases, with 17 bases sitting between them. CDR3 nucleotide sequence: TGTGCCAGCAGCCAAGGAGTCGGGGGACTGCTCAATGAAAAACTGTTTTTT. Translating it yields CASSQGVGGLLNEKLFF.

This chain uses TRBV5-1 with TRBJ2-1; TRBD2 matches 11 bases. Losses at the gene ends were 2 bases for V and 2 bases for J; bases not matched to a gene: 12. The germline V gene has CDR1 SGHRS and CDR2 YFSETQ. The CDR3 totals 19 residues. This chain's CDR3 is CASSFPKGVAGGPYNEQFF. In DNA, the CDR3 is TGCGCCAGCAGCTTCCCTAAGGGGGTAGCGGGAGGGCCCTACAATGAGCAGTTCTTC.

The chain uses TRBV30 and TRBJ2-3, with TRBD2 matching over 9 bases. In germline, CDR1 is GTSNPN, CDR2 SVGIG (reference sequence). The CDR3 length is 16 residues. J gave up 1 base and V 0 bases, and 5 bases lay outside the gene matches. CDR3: CAWSVARTSGTDTQYF. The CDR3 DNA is TGTGCCTGGAGTGTTGCAAGGACTAGCGGCACAGATACGCAGTATTTT.

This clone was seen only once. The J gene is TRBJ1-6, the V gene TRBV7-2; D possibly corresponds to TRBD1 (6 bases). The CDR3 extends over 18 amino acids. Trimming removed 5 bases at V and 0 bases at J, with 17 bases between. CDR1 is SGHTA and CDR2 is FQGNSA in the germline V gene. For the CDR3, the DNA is TGTGCCAGCAGCCAAGGCGGACAGCTGAGCTCCTATAATTCACCCCTCCACTTT. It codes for CASSQGGQLSSYNSPLHF.